A selection of T cell receptor beta chains follows, all from one sample in a study of blood T cell repertoires in COVID-19. TCRdb's copy holds only in-frame clones and misses some; the assay was immunoSEQ multiplex PCR. This sample has some 200,000 clones, with approximately 90% found just once. The sequenced sample was peripheral blood. The receptors were sampled from a man over 45 with acute or convalescent COVID-19. The CDR3 runs from the conserved cysteine through the conserved F or W. D genes are given only for firm matches. Not all rows give a size; the values are once, few, many and, for expanded clones, a class.

d_gene	j_gene	abundance	v_gene	CDR3nt	CDR3aa
NA	TRBJ2-2	NA	TRBV7-9	TGTGCCAGCAGCTTACAGGGGCGCGACACCGGGGAGCTGTTTTTT	CASSLQGRDTGELFF
NA	TRBJ2-3	NA	TRBV19	TGTGCCAGTACCCACCCCCGGGAGCTAAATACGCAGTATTTT	CASTHPRELNTQYF
NA	TRBJ1-3	NA	TRBV29-1	TGCAGCGTTGAAGACTCACAGAACTCTGGAAACACCATATATTTT	CSVEDSQNSGNTIYF
TRBD2	TRBJ2-5	NA	TRBV12-3/TRBV12-4	TGTGCCAGCAGTTTGGGGGGGCAAGAGACCCAGTACTTC	CASSLGGQETQYF
NA	TRBJ2-1	NA	TRBV7-3	TGTGCCAACAGGGTTTTGCGGGAGCAGTTCTTC	CANRVLREQFF
NA	TRBJ2-1	NA	TRBV20-1	TGCAGTGCTAGCGACGGGGTTGAGCAGTTCTTC	CSASDGVEQFF
TRBD2	TRBJ2-6	NA	TRBV11-3	TGTGCCAGCAGCCGTCGGCGGGGGGGAGAGGCCAACGTCCTGACTTTC	CASSRRRGGEANVLTF
NA	TRBJ2-7	NA	TRBV12-3/TRBV12-4	TGTGCCAGCAGTCCCCAGGGGACCAACGAGCAGTACTTC	CASSPQGTNEQYF
NA	TRBJ1-5	NA	TRBV20-1	TGCAGTGCTAGTAGGACAGGCAATCAGCCCCAGCATTTT	CSASRTGNQPQHF
NA	TRBJ2-3	NA	TRBV6-5	TGTGCCAGCAGTTACTCGGACGGGGGAGTAAATACGCAGTATTTT	CASSYSDGGVNTQYF
NA	TRBJ2-1	NA	TRBV7-8	TGTGCCAGCAGCTTAGCGCATGGGGAGTACAATGAGCAGTTCTTC	CASSLAHGEYNEQFF
NA	TRBJ2-7	NA	TRBV9	TGTGCCAGCAGCGTAGGACAGGGAGGCTACGAGCAGTACTTC	CASSVGQGGYEQYF
NA	TRBJ1-3	NA	TRBV18	TGTGCCAGCTCACTTACAACAGGGACGGGAAACACCATATATTTT	CASSLTTGTGNTIYF
TRBD1	TRBJ1-2	once	TRBV15	TGTGCCACCAGCAGAGATCGGGCAGGGGGCGCGGTTGGCTACACCTTC	CATSRDRAGGAVGYTF
TRBD1	TRBJ2-3	NA	TRBV2	TGTGCCAACCCTACAGGGGGCAACCTAGATACGCAGTATTTT	CANPTGGNLDTQYF
TRBD1	TRBJ1-2	NA	TRBV19	TGTGCCAGTACTAATGGACAGGGCTCTGGCTACACCTTC	CASTNGQGSGYTF
TRBD2	TRBJ2-1	NA	TRBV4-3	TGCGCCAGCAGCCAGAGAGCTTCGGGGAGGGCAGGGAGTAATGAGCAGTTCTTC	CASSQRASGRAGSNEQFF
NA	TRBJ1-6	NA	TRBV5-5	TGTGCCAGCAGCTTGCGGGCCTATAATTCACCCCTCCACTTT	CASSLRAYNSPLHF
NA	TRBJ1-6	NA	TRBV3-1/TRBV3-2	TGTGCCAGCAGCCTTCAGGGGAGTTCACCCCTCCACTTT	CASSLQGSSPLHF
NA	TRBJ1-6	NA	TRBV5-5	TGTGCCAGCAGCACCGCGATAATACCCCTCCACTTT	CASSTAIIPLHF
TRBD1	TRBJ1-1	NA	TRBV19	TGTGCCAGTAGTATAGTCGGGGACAGGGGGCCGGGTGAAGCTTTCTTT	CASSIVGDRGPGEAFF
TRBD1	TRBJ2-5	NA	TRBV6-2/TRBV6-3	TGTGCCAGCAGTTACCGGGACAGGGGGACCCAGTACTTC	CASSYRDRGTQYF
NA	TRBJ1-4	NA	TRBV29-1	TGCAGCGTTCGGGGAGACTCCTCAACTAATGAAAAACTGTTTTTT	CSVRGDSSTNEKLFF